One sample yielded the 13 T cell receptor beta chains listed below, sequenced in a study of blood T cell repertoires in COVID-19. The data were produced by immunoSEQ multiplex PCR, yet TCRdb's version contains in-frame clones alone and is incomplete. The sample consists of about 260,000 clones, roughly 87% of them appearing once. The sample was peripheral blood. Receptor source: a woman aged 45-60 years who had recovered from COVID-19.

J is TRBJ2-7 and V is TRBV19; D perhaps matches TRBD2 (6 bases). V lost 6 bases and J lost 0, with 15 bases in between. CDR3 length equals 15 residues. Germline V gene lookup returns CDR1 LNHDA and CDR2 SQIVND (reference sequence). Here the CDR3 reads CASRDSGTVSYEQYF. DNA of the CDR3: TGTGCCAGTAGAGATTCCGGGACTGTCTCCTACGAGCAGTACTTC.

J is TRBJ2-7 and V is TRBV19; TRBD1 matches 10 bases. Per the germline V gene, CDR1 is LNHDA and CDR2 is SQIVND (reference sequence). J lost 0 bases, V lost 3 bases, and 5 bases had no gene match. This CDR3 has 16 amino acids. CDR3 in amino acids: CASSIAGQGHSYEQYF. In DNA form, the CDR3 reads TGTGCCAGTAGTATTGCGGGACAGGGGCACTCCTACGAGCAGTACTTC.

Notes on this clone: Within the sample, other DNA sequences also encode this same CDR3. The chain carries TRBV19 and TRBJ1-2; no clear D gene. The CDR3 sequence is 13 residues long. Per the germline V gene, CDR1 is LNHDA and CDR2 is SQIVND (reference sequence). The V and J ends lost 3 bases and 1 base respectively, with 6 bases between them. CDR3 sequence: CASSIGVNYGYTF. DNA for the CDR3: TGTGCCAGTAGTATCGGAGTTAACTATGGCTACACCTTC.

This chain uses TRBV19 with TRBJ1-2; maybe TRBD1 (6 bases). CDR3 length: 10 amino acids. Germline CDR1 is LNHDA and CDR2 is SQIVND (reference sequence). Trimming stripped 8 bases from V and 8 bases from J, with 9 bases between. The CDR3 loop reads CASSGVGYTF. The CDR3 DNA reads as TGTGCCAGTTCAGGGGTAGGCTACACCTTC. The variable domain in full, completed from reference TRBV19 and TRBJ1-2, reads DGGITQSPKYLFRKEGQNVTLSCEQNLNHDAMYWYRQDPGQGLRLIYYSQIVNDFQKGDIAEGYSVSREKKESFPLTVTSAQKNPTAFYLCASSGVGYTFGSGTRLTVV.

CDR3 region: CASSELGGGYTF. CDR3 nucleotides: TGTGCCAGCAGTGAACTGGGCGGGGGCTACACCTTC. The chain recombines TRBV6-1 with TRBJ1-2, with D unclear. The CDR3 contains 12 residues. Trimming shortened V by 2 bases and J by 8 bases, and 9 bases separated the two germline ends. Per germline, CDR1 MNHNS and CDR2 SASEGT.

This clone was seen only once. V is TRBV11-3 and J is TRBJ2-5; 8 bases line up with TRBD1. CDR1 is SGHNT and CDR2 is YENEEA in the germline V gene. This CDR3 spans 14 amino acids. V was clipped by 6 bases and J by 2 bases; unmatched bases: 5. CDR3 protein: CASSLDRGQETQYF. CDR3 DNA: TGTGCCAGCAGTCTAGACAGGGGACAAGAGACCCAGTACTTC.

This clone was seen just once. The chain links TRBV24-1 to TRBJ2-1, with TRBD1 matching over 8 bases. Germline V gives CDR1 KGHDR, CDR2 SFDVKD. J lost 1 base, V lost 3 bases, and 4 bases had no gene match. The length of the CDR3 is 16 residues. The CDR3 loop reads CATSDTGGRSYNEQFF. CDR3 sequence (DNA): TGTGCCACCAGTGATACAGGGGGTAGGTCCTACAATGAGCAGTTCTTC.

The rearrangement joins TRBV5-1 to TRBJ2-2, with D possibly TRBD2 on 7 matching bases. With 0 bases removed from V and 0 bases from J, the gap between germline ends came to 9 bases. This CDR3 spans 16 amino acids. Germline-derived CDR1 and CDR2 are SGHRS and YFSETQ. The CDR3 nucleotides read TGCGCCAGCAGCTTGGAAGGGGGGGCGAACACCGGGGAGCTGTTTTTT. Its translation: CASSLEGGANTGELFF.

The chain recombines TRBV9 with TRBJ2-7; 12 bases align to TRBD2. CDR1 and CDR2 (germline): SGDLS, YYNGEE. The CDR3 is 14 residues long. V trimming: 7 bases; J trimming: 3 bases; junction bases outside the gene matches: 5. This CDR3 is CASSELAGGYEQYF. CDR3 nucleotide sequence: TGTGCCAGCTCGGAACTAGCGGGGGGCTACGAGCAGTACTTC.

The chain joins TRBV23-1 to TRBJ1-2, with TRBD1 as a possible D gene (6 bases). TRBV23-1 is filed as an ORF, its function uncertain. V was shortened by 3 bases and J by 1 base, with 9 bases between the two germline ends. The CDR3 spans 14 residues. CDR3 bases: TGCGCCAGCAGTCAGGAAGGGGGTAACTATGGCTACACCTTC. Amino acid sequence: CASSQEGGNYGYTF.

As for this clone: Other nucleotide sequences in the sample specify the same CDR3. The chain carries TRBV28 and TRBJ1-2; D possibly corresponds to TRBD1 (6 bases). CDR1 is MDHEN, CDR2 SYDVKM, per germline. The germline V and J ends were trimmed by 6 bases and 2 bases, with 10 bases remaining between them. The CDR3 has 13 residues. The CDR3 protein is CASSKTGNYGYTF. The CDR3, as DNA: TGTGCCAGCAGCAAGACAGGAAACTATGGCTACACCTTC.

The chain carries TRBV18 and TRBJ1-2; 7 bases are shared with TRBD1. The J segment lost 8 bases and the V segment lost 3 bases, leaving 12 bases of the junction unmatched. The CDR3 spans 15 residues. CDR1 is KGHSH and CDR2 is LQKENI in the germline V gene. The CDR3 sequence is CASSPRDRVWGGYTF. CDR3 bases: TGTGCCAGCTCACCGCGCGACAGGGTCTGGGGAGGCTACACCTTC.

V gene TRBV27 combines with J gene TRBJ1-5; 8 bases are a match to TRBD1. Germline-derived CDR1 and CDR2 are MNHEY and SMNVEV (reference sequence). The CDR3 runs to 12 residues. V gave up 10 bases and J gave up 6 bases; unmatched junction bases: 5. This CDR3 reads CATGQGGQPQHF. The CDR3 DNA reads TGTGCCACCGGACAGGGCGGTCAGCCCCAGCATTTT.